The rows below give T cell receptor beta chains drawn from one sample of a study of cytomegalovirus exposure and HLA in healthy donors. Profiled with immunoSEQ multiplex PCR; TCRdb holds only in-frame clones, not every one. The sample comprises hundreds of thousands of clones, roughly 70% of which are singletons, and 2% to 2.5% rests with the top ten. The sequencing input was PBMCs. These receptors were collected from a female donor in good health and CMV-seronegative. CDR3s include the opening cysteine and the closing phenylalanine or tryptophan. The D gene is left open where the match is weak. Clone sizes are given selectively: once, few, many, or a class where the clone is expanded.

clone_size | j_call | v_call | d_call | cdr3_nt | cdr3_aa
NA | TRBJ1-6 | TRBV28 | TRBD1 | TGTGCCAGCAGTTTCTACAGGGGGAATAATTCACCCCTCCACTTT | CASSFYRGNNSPLHF
NA | TRBJ1-1 | TRBV27 | NA | TGTGCCAGCATATCGACGGACACGAACACTGAAGCTTTCTTT | CASISTDTNTEAFF
once | TRBJ1-3 | TRBV19 | NA | TGTGCCGGATCGGGCTCTGGAAACACCATATATTTT | CAGSGSGNTIYF
NA | TRBJ2-7 | TRBV15 | TRBD1 | TGTGCCACCAGCACGGGACAGGGTAACGAGCAGTACTTC | CATSTGQGNEQYF
NA | TRBJ2-1 | TRBV7-9 | NA | TGTGCCAGCAGCTCCCACCTGGAGTGGTTTGTGCAGTTCTTC | CASSSHLEWFVQFF
NA | TRBJ2-7 | TRBV10-3 | TRBD2 | TGTGCCATCAGTGAGAGGGACCCGCTAGCGGGACCCTACGAGCAGTACTTC | CAISERDPLAGPYEQYF
NA | TRBJ2-1 | TRBV5-8 | NA | TGTGCCAGCAGCCCCCATGGGGCGACTCGGAGCTCCTACAATGAGCAGTTCTTC | CASSPHGATRSSYNEQFF
few | TRBJ2-7 | TRBV13 | TRBD2 | TGTGCCAGCAGCCCGGGGACTAGCGGGATAGGGTCCTACGAGCAGTACTTC | CASSPGTSGIGSYEQYF
few | TRBJ2-7 | TRBV30 | TRBD1 | TGTGCCTGGTGGAAGGACAGGGCCAATTACGAGCAGTACTTC | CAWWKDRANYEQYF
NA | TRBJ2-7 | TRBV6-5 | TRBD1 | TGTACTACCTCCCGTGGACAGGGGGCCTACGAGCAGTACTTC | CTTSRGQGAYEQYF
few | TRBJ2-7 | TRBV18 | NA | TGTGCCAGCTCGTCCAACCCAGGGTACGAGCAGTACTTC | CASSSNPGYEQYF
NA | TRBJ2-7 | TRBV6-5 | NA | TGTGCCAGCAGTTACCTCCGGGCGGGCTACGAGCAGTACTTC | CASSYLRAGYEQYF
once | TRBJ2-1 | TRBV9 | TRBD2 | TGTGCCAGCAGCGTAGTTGGCGGGAGGGGAGATTACAATGAGCAGTTCTTC | CASSVVGGRGDYNEQFF
NA | TRBJ2-5 | TRBV29-1 | TRBD2 | TGCAGCGGCCGTTCGCTAGCGGGAGACATAGAGACCCAGTACTTC | CSGRSLAGDIETQYF
NA | TRBJ1-1 | TRBV2 | TRBD1 | TGTGCCAGCAGTTCCCAAACAGGGGGGACTGAAGCTTTCTTT | CASSSQTGGTEAFF
once | TRBJ2-1 | TRBV6-1 | TRBD2 | TGTGCCAGCAGTGAGCGGGGGGGGCAGTTCTTC | CASSERGGQFF
NA | TRBJ1-5 | TRBV18 | TRBD1 | TGTGCCAGCTCACCTGGACAGGGAGGGATTATGCCCCAGCATTTT | CASSPGQGGIMPQHF
NA | TRBJ1-1 | TRBV4-1 | NA | TGCGCCAGCAGCGAGCCGGGTCTTGCGTCAAAGGGGGAGGGGGCTTTCTTT | CASSEPGLASKGEGAFF
few | TRBJ2-7 | TRBV18 | TRBD1 | TGTGCCAGCCATTCGGGACAGATCTACGAGCAGTACTTC | CASHSGQIYEQYF
NA | TRBJ2-2 | TRBV2 | TRBD2 | TGTGCCAGCAGTGAACTTGGGGGCGGGGGGCGTGACGGGGAGCTGTTTTTT | CASSELGGGGRDGELFF
NA | TRBJ2-1 | TRBV7-9 | TRBD1 | TGTTCCAGCAGCTTCCAGGGACAGGGGGCGAAGCAGTTCTTC | CSSSFQGQGAKQFF
few | TRBJ1-5 | TRBV5-1 | NA | TGCGCCAGCGCAAGAGACAGTTATAGCAATCAGCCCCAGCATTTT | CASARDSYSNQPQHF
once | TRBJ2-5 | TRBV6-1 | TRBD1 | TGTGCCAGCAGTGAAATCCCAGGGGGCCAAGAGACCCAGTACTTC | CASSEIPGGQETQYF
few | TRBJ1-1 | TRBV25-1 | NA | TGTGCCAGGTGCCTGGACATGAACACTGAAGCTTTCTTT | CARCLDMNTEAFF
NA | TRBJ1-3 | TRBV9 | NA | TGTGCCAGCAGCGGGGGGCTCAGTGGAAACACCATATATTTT | CASSGGLSGNTIYF
few | TRBJ2-3 | TRBV5-1 | NA | TGCGCCAGCGCGACAGGGGAGGGGGATACGCAGTATTTT | CASATGEGDTQYF
NA | TRBJ1-5 | TRBV7-9 | NA | TGTGCCAGCAGCTCGGGCGGGGGGGCTCTTAATCAGCCCCAGCATTTT | CASSSGGGALNQPQHF
NA | TRBJ2-7 | TRBV5-1 | NA | TGCGCCAGCAGCTTGCCCGGGGACGAGCAGTACTTC | CASSLPGDEQYF
NA | TRBJ2-1 | TRBV19 | NA | TGTGCCAGTAGTATAGAAGTAACAGGAGAGCAGTTCTTC | CASSIEVTGEQFF
NA | TRBJ2-7 | TRBV5-1 | TRBD1 | TGCGCCAGCAGCTTGTGGGACAGGGAAGGGGACGAGCAGTACTTC | CASSLWDREGDEQYF
NA | TRBJ1-3 | TRBV10-1 | NA | TGCGCCAGCAGTGGTGGACAGTACTCTGGAAACACCATATATTTT | CASSGGQYSGNTIYF
NA | TRBJ1-2 | TRBV5-1 | NA | TGCGCCAGCGTTCCAGGGGAGGGACATCCCAAGACACCCTTC | CASVPGEGHPKTPF